This TCR beta chain was obtained from a study of T cells after yellow fever vaccination. Template switching by 5'RACE produced TCR cDNA, adding a universal primer site and UMIs. TCRdb recomputed calls from the 5' RACE reads with MiXCR, one row per CDR3 protein. The table records about 230,000 distinct CDR3 sequences, approximately 6.3% of them present only once. Trimming stripped 5 bases from V and 9 bases from J, with 14 bases between. The CDR3 consists of 12 residues. The germline V gene has CDR1 SEHNR and CDR2 FQNEAQ (reference sequence). This clonotype showed up many times. The clonotype was recovered from a man under 40 who received the YFV17D yellow fever vaccine. The chain joins TRBV7-9 to TRBJ2-7, with a tentative D call TRBD2 (5 bases). Sample: CD4+ T cells sorted from PBMCs, taken on the day of the yellow fever booster vaccination. CDR3 in DNA: TGTGCCAGCAGCCCACTAGGAGTCGCGCAGTACTTC. This gives the protein CASSPLGVAQYF.